This T cell receptor (beta chain) came from a study of T cells after yellow fever vaccination. Study-wide points: Across the CD4 and CD8 compartments, a small share of clonotypes was present in both. FACS-sorted repertoires could harbor abundant contaminating bulk-population clonotypes. Peak timing came faster in the weaker secondary response, day 5 versus 15.

The CDR3 runs to 15 residues. In germline, CDR1 is SGHTA, CDR2 FQGTGA. The ends were cut back, 5 bases at V and 4 bases at J, with 16 bases in the middle. This clonotype was detected ten times or more. The antigen remains unidentified. Universal primer sites and UMIs were introduced during 5'RACE template-switching synthesis of TCR cDNA. TCRdb re-called the 5' RACE reads through MiXCR, storing one row per CDR3 protein. The sample contains about 300,000 distinct CDR3 sequences, roughly 8.7% of which appear only once. The chain combines TRBV7-3 with TRBJ2-3; D tentatively reads TRBD1 or TRBD2 (6 bases each). The sequenced sample was CD4+ T cells sorted from PBMCs, obtained 5 days after the yellow fever booster vaccination. The source of this sequence is a man between 18 and 29 years old who received the YFV17D yellow fever vaccine. For the CDR3, the DNA is TGTGCCAGCAGCCCCCTCGGGGGCCTCCCAGATACGCAGTATTTT. Residues: CASSPLGGLPDTQYF.